This T cell receptor beta chain came from a study of human T cells and chemical hapten exposure. This clonotype came up many times. The CDR3 length is 15 residues. Per germline, CDR1 KGHSH and CDR2 LQKENI. V shed 2 bases and J shed 2 bases, with 13 bases lying between them. TCRdb re-analysed the RACE reads in MiXCR, keeping a single row per CDR3 protein. Here the sample spans about 110,000 distinct CDR3 sequences, about a tenth being singletons. Documented time point: patch test 2, 6 weeks after DPC sensitization. Specified treatment: therapeutic diphenylcyclopropenone sensitization with weekly scalp DPC.

The TCR originated in a woman aged 40-49 years with alopecia areata. Some clones in this sample may be carry-over from other donors' samples. V usage is TRBV18 and J usage is TRBJ2-7; maybe TRBD2 (5 bases). Sample: whole blood, taken in connection with sensitization to the hapten diphenylcyclopropenone (DPC). In DNA, the CDR3 is TGTGCCAGCTCACCAGGCGGCGGGCGGGCCTACGAGCAGTACTTC. Translating gives CASSPGGGRAYEQYF.